What follows are 22 T cell receptor beta chains derived from one specimen sequenced in a study of shared T cell receptors in the human thymus. Profiled with immunoSEQ multiplex PCR; TCRdb holds only in-frame clones, not every one. The sample shows roughly 550,000 clones, around three quarters of them seen only once. The sample was also linked to a second study, of human thymus T cells.

The sequenced sample consisted of thymocytes. These receptors were collected from a boy less than two years old with a congenital heart defect.

The chain links TRBV6-9 to TRBJ2-3; TRBD2 matches 14 bases. Germline lookup yields CDR1 MNHGY and CDR2 SVAAGI. V gave up 7 bases and J gave up 4 bases; unmatched junction bases: 13. The CDR3 is 18 amino acids. CDR3 sequence reads: CASTYPPLTSGRADTQYF. The CDR3 region has the DNA TGTGCCAGCACCTATCCCCCTCTGACTAGCGGGAGGGCAGATACGCAGTATTTT.

Only one count was recorded for this clone. The chain links TRBV4-1 to TRBJ1-6; D gene uncertain. This CDR3 region has 16 residues. Trimming removed 5 bases from V and 0 bases from J, with 11 bases in between. Germline V gives CDR1 MGHRA, CDR2 YSYEKL. The DNA for the CDR3 is TGCGCCAGCAGCTCCGAACGTAGCTCCTATAATTCACCCCTCCACTTT. This translates into CASSSERSSYNSPLHF.

V gene TRBV29-1 combines with J gene TRBJ2-2, with 7 bases identical to TRBD1. V shed 3 bases, J shed 8 bases, and the junction held 6 bases outside the gene matches. The CDR3 consists of 13 residues. Per the germline V gene, CDR1 is SQVTM and CDR2 is ANQGSEA. CDR3 in amino acids: CSVDSRRGGELFF. CDR3 nucleotides: TGCAGCGTTGATAGCCGCAGGGGGGGGGAGCTGTTTTTT.

The count of this clone is one. The chain has TRBV6-6 and TRBJ1-3; the D gene is possibly TRBD1 (5 bases). The CDR3 spans 16 residues. V lost 6 bases, J lost 7 bases, and 22 bases lay in between. Germline V CDR1 and CDR2: MNHNY, SVGAGI (reference sequence). CDR3 sequence: CASRTGQGGSRNTIYF. The CDR3 DNA is TGTGCCAGCAGAACGGGGCAGGGAGGCTCTCGGAACACCATATATTTT.

With regard to this clone: An end of the junction does not agree with germline; a read error may underlie this. The chain carries TRBV7-7 and TRBJ2-1; a possible D gene is TRBD1 (5 bases). This CDR3 region has 19 residues. Germline V lookup: CDR1 SSHAT, CDR2 FNYEAQ (reference sequence). The CDR3 is CASSLGVLNGATDTNEQFF. The DNA for the CDR3 is TGTGCTAGCAGCTTAGGGGTGCTGAATGGGGCAACCGACACCAATGAGCAGTTCTTC.

This chain uses TRBV28 with TRBJ2-3; 10 bases fit TRBD1. J lost 1 base, V lost 2 bases, and 0 bases had no gene match. This CDR3 spans 15 amino acids. Germline V gene data show CDR1 as MDHEN and CDR2 as SYDVKM. Written as DNA, the CDR3 is TGTGCCAGCAGTTTAGGGACAGGGGGCACAGATACGCAGTATTTT. This translates into CASSLGTGGTDTQYF.

This clone was counted a few times. The rearrangement links TRBV19 to TRBJ2-7, with D tentatively TRBD2 (5 bases). CDR3 length equals 15 residues. Per germline, CDR1 LNHDA and CDR2 SQIVND (reference sequence). V gave up 8 bases and J gave up 3 bases, with 20 bases separating them. The CDR3 protein is CASCASQRGRYEQYF. The CDR3 nucleotides are TGTGCCAGTTGTGCTAGCCAAAGAGGTCGCTACGAGCAGTACTTC.

The rearrangement uses TRBV6-1 and TRBJ2-3; the match to TRBD2 covers 13 bases. Trimming at V came to 0 bases and at J to 3 bases, leaving 3 bases not matched to a gene. CDR1 is MNHNS and CDR2 is SASEGT in the germline V gene. This CDR3 region has 17 residues. The CDR3 DNA reads as TGTGCCAGCAGTGAAGCGGGACTAGCGGGAAAGACAGATACGCAGTATTTT. Amino acid sequence: CASSEAGLAGKTDTQYF.

This clone has a single count. The rearrangement links TRBV7-2 to TRBJ2-7; D is perhaps TRBD2 (5 bases). This CDR3 comprises 16 residues. Per the germline V gene, CDR1 is SGHTA and CDR2 is FQGNSA. Between the trimmed V and J ends, which lost 5 bases and 0 bases, there was a span of 17 bases. The DNA for the CDR3 is TGTGCCAGCAGCCCCCGCCGGAGGTACAGCTCCTACGAGCAGTACTTC. This translates into CASSPRRRYSSYEQYF.

The chain combines TRBV2 with TRBJ2-7; 12 nucleotides match TRBD2. From germline, CDR1 is SNHLY and CDR2 FYNNEI. The CDR3 is made up of 15 amino acids. V was clipped by 4 bases and J by 2 bases; unmatched bases: 3. In DNA form, the CDR3 reads TGTGCCAGCAGTGGGACTAGCGGGACCCCCTACGAGCAGTACTTC. Translating gives CASSGTSGTPYEQYF. The full variable domain, in which reference TRBV2 and TRBJ2-7 provide the parts outside the CDR3, is EPEVTQTPSHQVTQMGQEVILRCVPISNHLYFYWYRQILGQKVEFLVSFYNNEISEKSEIFDDQFSVERPDGSNFTLKIRSTKLEDSAMYFCASSGTSGTPYEQYFGPGTRLTVT.

A word on this clone: This sample also contains other DNA sequences that code for the same CDR3. The chain has TRBV6-6 and TRBJ2-7; unclear D gene. The germline V and J ends were trimmed by 6 bases and 0 bases, with 6 bases remaining between them. This CDR3 has 12 residues. The germline V gene encodes CDR1 MNHNY and CDR2 SVGAGI (reference sequence). CDR3 in amino acids: CASSPSSYEQYF. The CDR3 nucleotides read TGTGCCAGCAGCCCCAGCTCCTACGAGCAGTACTTC.

The rearrangement uses TRBV5-1 and TRBJ2-3; TRBD1 might be the D (6 bases). The ends were cut back, 0 bases at V and 2 bases at J, with 19 bases in the middle. The CDR3 runs 18 residues. Germline V gives CDR1 SGHRS, CDR2 YFSETQ. The CDR3 loop reads CASSLAPIRGPLTDTQYF. The CDR3 DNA reads as TGCGCCAGCAGCTTGGCCCCCATCAGGGGCCCCCTCACAGATACGCAGTATTTT.

The rearrangement uses TRBV29-1 and TRBJ2-1; 11 bases are a match to TRBD2. Trimming took 1 base from V and 8 from J; bases not matched to a gene: 16. The CDR3 is 18 residues long. CDR1 SQVTM and CDR2 ANQGSEA come from the germline V gene. The CDR3: CSVEARLAGGQIGDEQFF. The CDR3 DNA sequence: TGCAGCGTTGAAGCTAGGCTAGCGGGAGGCCAGATAGGAGATGAGCAGTTCTTC.

The rearrangement links TRBV4-1 to TRBJ2-5; D possibly corresponds to TRBD2 (5 bases). V was pared by 4 bases and J by 1 base, with 13 bases between. Germline lookup yields CDR1 MGHRA and CDR2 YSYEKL. This CDR3 is 15 amino acids long. CDR3 in amino acids: CASSRGIWRQETQYF. The CDR3 nucleotides read TGCGCCAGCAGCCGAGGGATTTGGCGCCAAGAGACCCAGTACTTC.

The V gene is TRBV11-3, the J gene TRBJ2-5; possibly TRBD1 for D (6 bases). The germline gives CDR1 SGHNT, CDR2 YENEEA. The CDR3 runs 15 residues. Trimming removed 5 bases at V and 2 bases at J, with 15 bases between. The CDR3: CASSESRDKQETQYF. CDR3 nucleotide sequence: TGTGCCAGCAGCGAGTCCCGGGACAAACAAGAGACCCAGTACTTC. Variable domain in full (rest from reference TRBV11-3 and TRBJ2-5): EAGVVQSPRYKIIEKKQPVAFWCNPISGHNTLYWYLQNLGQGPELLIRYENEEAVDDSQLPKDRFSAERLKGVDSTLKIQPAELGDSAVYLCASSESRDKQETQYFGPGTRLLVL.

V gene TRBV27 combines with J gene TRBJ2-1; TRBD2 matches at 7 bases. V lost 3 bases and J lost 2; bases outside the gene matches: 7. CDR1 is MNHEY, CDR2 SMNVEV, per germline (reference sequence). This CDR3 has 16 amino acids. The CDR3 protein is CASSFGGRGTYNEQFF. CDR3 nucleotides: TGTGCCAGCAGTTTTGGGGGGAGGGGAACCTACAATGAGCAGTTCTTC.

This chain joins TRBV5-1 and TRBJ1-1; TRBD1 is a possible D gene (5 bases). This CDR3 is built from 17 residues. Between the trimmed V and J ends, which lost 3 bases and 3 bases, there was a span of 21 bases. Germline-derived CDR1 and CDR2 are SGHRS and YFSETQ. This chain's CDR3 is CASSCGGKSGGYTEAFF. CDR3 DNA: TGCGCCAGCAGCTGTGGTGGGAAGAGCGGGGGGTACACTGAAGCTTTCTTT.

This chain connects TRBV4-2 to TRBJ2-3; D call uncertain. CDR1 and CDR2 (germline): LGHNA, YNFKEQ. V lost 5 bases and J lost 2, with 26 bases in between. There are 19 residues in the CDR3. The CDR3 here is CASSSHHVWARPSTDTQYF. CDR3 in DNA: TGTGCCAGCAGCTCTCACCACGTTTGGGCGCGACCTTCCACAGATACGCAGTATTTT.

The rearrangement links TRBV4-3 to TRBJ2-2; D is perhaps TRBD2 (5 bases). CDR1 and CDR2 from the germline V gene are LGHNA and YSLEER. This CDR3 contains 17 residues. The germline V and J ends were trimmed by 0 bases and 6 bases, with 17 bases remaining between them. CDR3 loop: CASSQDWAGVGAGELFF. In nucleotides, the CDR3 is TGCGCCAGCAGCCAAGATTGGGCCGGGGTGGGAGCCGGGGAGCTGTTTTTT.

This chain joins TRBV5-6 and TRBJ1-1; the match to TRBD1 covers 7 bases. Germline V lookup: CDR1 SGHDT, CDR2 YYEEEE. This CDR3 spans 16 amino acids. With V trimmed by 1 base and J by 1 base, 7 bases remained unmatched. As DNA, the CDR3 is TGTGCCAGCAGCTTGACGCCGGGACAGCCGAACACTGAAGCTTTCTTT. It yields the protein CASSLTPGQPNTEAFF.

The DNA of the CDR3 is TGTGCCAGCAGTGAAGCGTGGGAGAGTCTCTCCTACGAGCAGTACTTC. The encoded protein is CASSEAWESLSYEQYF. This sequence joins TRBV6-1 and TRBJ2-7; maybe TRBD2 (5 bases). CDR3 length: 16 amino acids. Germline V lookup: CDR1 MNHNS, CDR2 SASEGT. The V gene lost 0 bases and the J gene lost 0 bases, with 12 bases spanning the gap.

The chain couples TRBV12-5 to TRBJ2-7; TRBD2 might be the D (6 bases). Trimming cost V 6 bases and J 9 bases, with 15 bases left between them. Germline V gene data show CDR1 as LGHNT and CDR2 as FRNRAP. The CDR3 runs to 12 residues. The CDR3 DNA reads as TGTGCTAGTGGCCACGGCGGGGAGGTGCAGTACTTC. Translating gives CASGHGGEVQYF.